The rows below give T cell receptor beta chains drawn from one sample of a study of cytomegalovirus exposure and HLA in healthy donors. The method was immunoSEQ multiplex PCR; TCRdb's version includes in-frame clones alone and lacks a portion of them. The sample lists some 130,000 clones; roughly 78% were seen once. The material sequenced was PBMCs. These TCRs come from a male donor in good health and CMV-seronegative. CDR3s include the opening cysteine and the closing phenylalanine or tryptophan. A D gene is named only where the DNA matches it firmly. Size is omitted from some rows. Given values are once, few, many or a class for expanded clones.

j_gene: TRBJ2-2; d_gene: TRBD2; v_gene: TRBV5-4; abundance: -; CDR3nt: TGTGCCAGCAGCTCACCAAGGACTAGCGGGGGGGTGAACACCGGGGAGCTGTTTTTT; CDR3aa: CASSSPRTSGGVNTGELFF
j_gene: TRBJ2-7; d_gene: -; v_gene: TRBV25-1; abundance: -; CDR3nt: TGTGCCAGCAGGGACTCCCTAACGGGTAGCTCCTACGAGCAGTACTTC; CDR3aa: CASRDSLTGSSYEQYF
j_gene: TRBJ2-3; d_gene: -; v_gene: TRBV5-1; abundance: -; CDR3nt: TGCGCCAGCAGCTTGGGAGGGCTAGGAGATACGCAGTATTTT; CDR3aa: CASSLGGLGDTQYF
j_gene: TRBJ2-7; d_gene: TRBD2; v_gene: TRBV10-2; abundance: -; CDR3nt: TGCGCCAGCAGGACTAGCGTGAGCTCCTACGAGCAGTACTTC; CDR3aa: CASRTSVSSYEQYF
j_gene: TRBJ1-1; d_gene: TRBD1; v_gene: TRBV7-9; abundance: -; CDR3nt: TGTTCCAGCAGCTTAGCGGCAGGACAGGGGACTGAAGCTTTCTTT; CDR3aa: CSSSLAAGQGTEAFF
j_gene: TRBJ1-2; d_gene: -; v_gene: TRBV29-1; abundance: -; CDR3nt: TGCACAGGGGATAGCTACACCTTC; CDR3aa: CTGDSYTF
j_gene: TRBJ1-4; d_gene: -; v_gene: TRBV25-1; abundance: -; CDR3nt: TGTGCCAGCAGTGAATCAGATGAAAAACTGTTTTTT; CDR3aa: CASSESDEKLFF
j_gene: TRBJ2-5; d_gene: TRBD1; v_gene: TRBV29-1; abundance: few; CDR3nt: TGCAGCGTTGGGCAGGGGGTAAGGGAGACCCAGTACTTC; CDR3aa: CSVGQGVRETQYF
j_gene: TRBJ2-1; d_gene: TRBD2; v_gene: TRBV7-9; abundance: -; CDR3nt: TGTGCCAGCAGCTCGGGACTAGTCGGGCAGTTCTTC; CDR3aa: CASSSGLVGQFF
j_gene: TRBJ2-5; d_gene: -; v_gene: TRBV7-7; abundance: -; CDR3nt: TGTGCCAGCAGCCCCGAGCTGGGGGCGAAGACCCAGTACTTC; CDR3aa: CASSPELGAKTQYF
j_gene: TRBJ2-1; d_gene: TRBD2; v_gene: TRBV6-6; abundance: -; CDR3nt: TGTGCCAGCAGTTGGCGGGGGGGCCGGGAGCAGTTCTTC; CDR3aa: CASSWRGGREQFF
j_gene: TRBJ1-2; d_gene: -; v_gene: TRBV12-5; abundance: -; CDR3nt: TGTGCTAGTGGGTTTCCCTCTTCACTAGCAGGGCCCATGCGCGGCTACACCTTC; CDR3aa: CASGFPSSLAGPMRGYTF
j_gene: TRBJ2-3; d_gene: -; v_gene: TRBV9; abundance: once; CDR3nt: TGTGCCAGCAGCGTAGCTCCCCTATACACAGATACGCAGTATTTT; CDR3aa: CASSVAPLYTDTQYF
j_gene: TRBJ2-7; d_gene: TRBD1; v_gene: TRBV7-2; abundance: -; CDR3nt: TGTGCCAGCAGCTCCTGGGGGACAGAGGCCTACGAGCAGTACTTC; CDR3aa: CASSSWGTEAYEQYF
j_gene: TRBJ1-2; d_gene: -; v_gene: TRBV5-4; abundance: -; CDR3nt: TGTGCCAGCAGCTCAAGTGGAGCCGATGGCTACACCTTC; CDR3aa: CASSSSGADGYTF
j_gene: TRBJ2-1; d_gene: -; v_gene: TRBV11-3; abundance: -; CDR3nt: TGTGCCAGCAGCTTAGTTGTGGGGGCCCTTTACAATGAGCAGTTCTTC; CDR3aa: CASSLVVGALYNEQFF
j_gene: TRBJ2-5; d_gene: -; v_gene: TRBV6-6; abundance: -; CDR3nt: TGTGCCAGCAGTTACAGGGCCGGGGAAGAGACCCAGTACTTC; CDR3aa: CASSYRAGEETQYF
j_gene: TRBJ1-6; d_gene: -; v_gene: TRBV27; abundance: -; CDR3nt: TGTGCCAGCAGTTTGGAGAGCTCCTATAATTCACCCCTCCACTTT; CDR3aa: CASSLESSYNSPLHF
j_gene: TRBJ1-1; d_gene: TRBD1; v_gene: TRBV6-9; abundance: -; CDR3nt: TGTGCCAGCAGTTATCCTCCAGGGGGGTGCACTGAAGCTTTCTTT; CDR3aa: CASSYPPGGCTEAFF
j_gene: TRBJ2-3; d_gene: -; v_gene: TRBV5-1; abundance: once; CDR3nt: TGCGCCAGCAGCTTGGGTCTCACAGATACGCAGTATTTT; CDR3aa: CASSLGLTDTQYF
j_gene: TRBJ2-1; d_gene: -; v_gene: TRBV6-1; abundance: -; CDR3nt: TGTGCCAGCTGCCGGGCGGGCCAAAGGGATGAGCAGTTCTTC; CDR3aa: CASCRAGQRDEQFF
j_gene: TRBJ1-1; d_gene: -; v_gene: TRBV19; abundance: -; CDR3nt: TGTGCCAGTAGTATAGATCGCGGGGAGAACACTGAAGCTTTCTTT; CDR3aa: CASSIDRGENTEAFF
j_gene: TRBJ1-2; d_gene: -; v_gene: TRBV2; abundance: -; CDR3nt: TGTGCCACTGCAGCGGACTATGGCTACACCTTC; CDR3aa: CATAADYGYTF
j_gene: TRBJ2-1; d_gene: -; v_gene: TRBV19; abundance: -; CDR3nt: TGTGCCAGTAGTATAGGGGGCGGGAAGTCCCCCGAGGACAATGAGCAGTTCTTC; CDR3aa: CASSIGGGKSPEDNEQFF
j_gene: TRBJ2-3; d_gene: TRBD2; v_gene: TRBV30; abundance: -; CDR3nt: TGTGCCGTGAGGGCTAGCGGGTTCACAGATACGCAGTATTTT; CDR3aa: CAVRASGFTDTQYF
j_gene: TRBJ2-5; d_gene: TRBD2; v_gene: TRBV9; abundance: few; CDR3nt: TGTGCCAGCAGCACGAGAATAACCATAGGAGGGGCGGGGGGCTCTTCCCAAGAGACCCAGTACTTC; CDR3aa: CASSTRITIGGAGGSSQETQYF
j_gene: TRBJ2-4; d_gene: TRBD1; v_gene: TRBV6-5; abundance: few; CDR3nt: TGTGCCAGCAGTTGGGACAGGGAAGGAAATGAAAACAGTCAGTACTTC; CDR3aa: CASSWDREGNENSQYF
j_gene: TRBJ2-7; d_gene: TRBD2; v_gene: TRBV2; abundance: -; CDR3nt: TGTGCCAGCAGAGAGCCCCTGAGAGGCGGGAGGTCAGGCGAGCAGTACTTC; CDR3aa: CASREPLRGGRSGEQYF
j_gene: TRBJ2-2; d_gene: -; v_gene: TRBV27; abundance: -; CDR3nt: TGTGCCAGCAGTTCGCCCTCGGGGACATCGAACACCGGGGAGCTGTTTTTT; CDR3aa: CASSSPSGTSNTGELFF
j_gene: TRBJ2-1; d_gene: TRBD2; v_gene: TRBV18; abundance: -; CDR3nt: TGTGCCAGCTCACCCACTAGCGGAGACCAGTTCTTC; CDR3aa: CASSPTSGDQFF
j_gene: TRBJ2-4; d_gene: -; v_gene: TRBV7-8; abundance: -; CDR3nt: TGTGCCAGCAGCTTACAGGGGAACATTCAGTACTTC; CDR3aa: CASSLQGNIQYF
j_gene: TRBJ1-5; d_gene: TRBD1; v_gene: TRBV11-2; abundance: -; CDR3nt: TGTGCCAGCAGCTTCGGACAGGACTATAGCAATCAGCCCCAGCATTTT; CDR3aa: CASSFGQDYSNQPQHF
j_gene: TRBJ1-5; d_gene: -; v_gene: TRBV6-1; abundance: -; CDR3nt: TGTGCCAGCAGTCCTTATAAAGCTAGCAATCAGCCCCAGCATTTT; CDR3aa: CASSPYKASNQPQHF
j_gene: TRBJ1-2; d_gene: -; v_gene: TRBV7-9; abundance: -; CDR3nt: TGTGCCAGCAGCCCAGAAGGGATGGGGCCGTATGGCTACACCTTC; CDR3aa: CASSPEGMGPYGYTF
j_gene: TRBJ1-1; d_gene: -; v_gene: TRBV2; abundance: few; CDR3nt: TGTGCCAGCAGTATTACCCCAGGGAACACTGAAGCTTTCTTT; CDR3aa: CASSITPGNTEAFF
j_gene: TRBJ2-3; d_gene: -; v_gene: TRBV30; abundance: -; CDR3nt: TGTGCCTGGAGCTCCGGGGGGCGCGGGGCAGATACGCAGTATTTT; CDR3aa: CAWSSGGRGADTQYF
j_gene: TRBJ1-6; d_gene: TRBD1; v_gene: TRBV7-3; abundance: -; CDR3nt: TGTGCCAGCAGCGAGGGACAGAGTGTTTCACCCCTCCACTTT; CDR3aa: CASSEGQSVSPLHF
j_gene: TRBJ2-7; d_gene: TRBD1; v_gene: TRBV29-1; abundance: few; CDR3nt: TGCAGCGCAGTCCCGGGACAGGGGGTTTGGGAGCAGTACTTC; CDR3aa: CSAVPGQGVWEQYF
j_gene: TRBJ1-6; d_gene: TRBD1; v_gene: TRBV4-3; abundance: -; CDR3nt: TGCGCCAGCAGCCAAGTTATGGACAGGGGGGAATCACCCCTCCACTTT; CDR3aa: CASSQVMDRGESPLHF
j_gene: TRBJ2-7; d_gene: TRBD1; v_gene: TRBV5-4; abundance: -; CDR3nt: TGTGCCAGCAGCTCAAACCCTCCGGGACAGGAGACCTACGAGCAGTACTTC; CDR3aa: CASSSNPPGQETYEQYF
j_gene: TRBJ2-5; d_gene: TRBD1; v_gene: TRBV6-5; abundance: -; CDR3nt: TGTGCCAGCAGTTACTCGGGGACAGGGTCGGGGCAGTACTTC; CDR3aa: CASSYSGTGSGQYF
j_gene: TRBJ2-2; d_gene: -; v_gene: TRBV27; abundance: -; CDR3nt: TGTGCCAGCAGTTTGAGTCGCAGGACCGGGGAGCTGTTTTTT; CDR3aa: CASSLSRRTGELFF
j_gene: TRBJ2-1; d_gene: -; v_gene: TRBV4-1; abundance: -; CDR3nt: TGCGCCAGCAGCAGCGGACAGCATCTTTACAATGAGCAGTTCTTC; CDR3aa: CASSSGQHLYNEQFF
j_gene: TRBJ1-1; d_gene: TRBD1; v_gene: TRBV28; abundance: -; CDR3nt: TGTGCCAGCAGTCCATCAGGGGCAGGGGGGACTGAAGCTTTCTTT; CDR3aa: CASSPSGAGGTEAFF
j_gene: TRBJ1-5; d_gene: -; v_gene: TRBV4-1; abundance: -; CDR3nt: TGCGCCAGCAGCCATCAGGGATACAATCAGCCCCAGCATTTT; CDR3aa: CASSHQGYNQPQHF
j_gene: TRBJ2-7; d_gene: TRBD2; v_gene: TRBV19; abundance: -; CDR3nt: TGTGCCAGTAGTATAAAAGCCGGGACTAGCGACGAGCAGTACTTC; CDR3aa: CASSIKAGTSDEQYF
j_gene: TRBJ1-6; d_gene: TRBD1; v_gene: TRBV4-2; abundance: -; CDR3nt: TGTGCCAGCAGCCTCCGACAGGGTAATTCACCCCTCCACTTT; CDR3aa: CASSLRQGNSPLHF
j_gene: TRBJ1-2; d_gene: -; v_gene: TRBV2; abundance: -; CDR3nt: TGTGCCAGCACTGGGGGGACGGACTATGGCTACACCTTC; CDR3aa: CASTGGTDYGYTF
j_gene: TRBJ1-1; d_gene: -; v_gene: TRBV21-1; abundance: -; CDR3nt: TGTGCCAGCAGCAAAGATCAGGGGGCAAAGGAGATGAACACTGAAGCTTTCTTT; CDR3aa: CASSKDQGAKEMNTEAFF
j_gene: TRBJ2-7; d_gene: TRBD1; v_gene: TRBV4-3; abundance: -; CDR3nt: TGCGCCAGCAGCCAAGATGGGGACAGGGGGCGCGACGAGCAGTACTTC; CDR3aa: CASSQDGDRGRDEQYF
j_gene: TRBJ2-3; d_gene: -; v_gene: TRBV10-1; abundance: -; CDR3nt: TGCGCCAGCAGTGAGACTAGCACAGATACGCAGTATTTT; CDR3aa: CASSETSTDTQYF
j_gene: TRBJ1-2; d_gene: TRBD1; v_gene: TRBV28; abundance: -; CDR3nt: TGTGCCAGCAGGATCACAGGGGTGGCTAACTATGGCTACACCTTC; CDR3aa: CASRITGVANYGYTF
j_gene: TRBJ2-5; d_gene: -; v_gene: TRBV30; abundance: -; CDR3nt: TGTGCCTGGAGCCCCAACCAAGAGACCCAGTACTTC; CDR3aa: CAWSPNQETQYF
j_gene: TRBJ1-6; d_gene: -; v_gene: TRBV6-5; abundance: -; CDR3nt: TGTGCCAGCAGTCTTCAGGCGCCTGCACTTTCACCCCTCCACTTT; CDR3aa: CASSLQAPALSPLHF
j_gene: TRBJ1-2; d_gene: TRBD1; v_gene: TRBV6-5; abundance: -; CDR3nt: TGTGCCAGCAGTGACCGGGACAGGGATAATGGCTACACCTTC; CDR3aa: CASSDRDRDNGYTF
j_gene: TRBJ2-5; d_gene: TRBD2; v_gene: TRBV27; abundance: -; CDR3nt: TGTGCCAGCAGTCCAGGACTAGCGCGGGAGATGGGAGAGACCCAGTACTTC; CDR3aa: CASSPGLAREMGETQYF